A selection of T cell receptor beta chains follows, all from one sample in a study of regulatory T cells in long-lasting Graves disease. From the multiplex PCR reads, TCRdb called clonotypes with MiXCR, one entry per CDR3 protein. Of 390,000 or so distinct CDR3 sequences listed, 12% were seen once; the top ten hold 18%. In addition, the sample was reused for a study of T cells in Graves' hyperthyroidism and ophthalmopathy.

Material: peripheral blood mononuclear cells (PBMCs), obtained at new diagnosis, from a patient treated with antithyroid drugs. These receptors originate from a woman aged 18-29 years with Graves disease. Each CDR3 is given with its conserved first and last residue. Each record gives: D gene, clone size, J gene, V gene, CDR3 protein, CDR3 DNA. The D gene is left open where the match is weak. Clone size appears in some rows only: once, few, many, or a class for an expanded clone.

>NA|few|TRBJ2-2|TRBV6-5
CASSYSMQMGVGRDTGELFF
TGTGCCAGCAGTTACTCGATGCAGATGGGGGTTGGCCGGGACACCGGGGAGCTGTTTTTT
>NA|many|TRBJ1-5|TRBV19
CASSIGPIQPQHF
TGTGCCAGTAGTATCGGACCTATTCAGCCCCAGCATTTT
>TRBD2|many|TRBJ2-1|TRBV19
CASSGTSGSSSYNEQFF
TGTGCCAGTAGTGGGACTAGCGGGTCTAGCTCCTACAATGAGCAGTTCTTC
>NA|NA|TRBJ2-1|TRBV24-1
CATSARTSSHEQFF
TGTGCCACCAGTGCTAGAACTAGCTCCCATGAGCAGTTCTTC
>NA|many|TRBJ1-1|TRBV20-1
CSALGRRGTEAFF
TGCAGTGCTCTTGGGCGCCGGGGCACTGAAGCTTTCTTT
>TRBD1|many|TRBJ1-2|TRBV6-2/TRBV6-3
CASSFAATGGDYGYTF
TGTGCCAGCAGTTTTGCGGCGACAGGGGGCGACTATGGCTACACCTTC
>NA|NA|TRBJ1-3|TRBV28
CASSSRDYGSTIYF
TGTGCCAGCAGCTCCCGGGATTATGGAAGCACCATATATTTT
>NA|few|TRBJ1-1|TRBV10-3
CAISVGQTLNTEAFF
TGTGCCATCAGTGTAGGGCAGACCTTGAACACTGAAGCTTTCTTT
>NA|many|TRBJ1-5|TRBV7-8
CASTNSNQPQHF
TGTGCCAGCACGAATAGCAATCAGCCCCAGCATTTT
>NA|NA|TRBJ1-5|TRBV3-1
CASSQTYNQPQHF
TGTGCCAGCAGCCAAACTTACAATCAGCCCCAGCATTTT
>NA|many|TRBJ2-1|TRBV18
CASSPPEGPTYNEQFF
TGTGCCAGCTCACCCCCCGAGGGCCCTACTTACAATGAGCAGTTCTTC
>NA|NA|TRBJ2-1|TRBV4-3
CASSQGEALGEQFF
TGCGCCAGCAGCCAAGGCGAGGCCTTAGGGGAGCAGTTCTTC
>NA|NA|TRBJ2-2|TRBV7-9
CASPLRTLPGELFF
TGTGCCAGCCCACTGCGGACTTTACCCGGGGAGCTGTTTTTT
>TRBD1|NA|TRBJ2-7|TRBV20-1
CSAETGFAEQYF
TGCAGTGCCGAGACAGGGTTCGCCGAGCAGTACTTC
>NA|many|TRBJ2-1|TRBV7-9
CASSLDERLNEQFF
TGTGCCAGCAGCTTAGATGAGCGGCTCAATGAGCAGTTCTTC
>NA|many|TRBJ2-3|TRBV2
CASSESVVPGTDTQYF
TGTGCCAGCAGTGAATCAGTAGTTCCTGGCACAGATACGCAGTATTTT
>NA|few|TRBJ2-4|TRBV3-2
CASSHLDRNLKNIQYF
TGTGCCAGCAGCCACCTGGACAGAAACCTCAAAAACATTCAGTACTTC
>NA|few|TRBJ1-6|TRBV4-3
CASSQVGGYSPLHF
TGCGCCAGCAGCCAAGTGGGCGGGTACTCACCCCTCCACTTT
>TRBD1|many|TRBJ2-1|TRBV13
CASSPATGNPYNEQFF
TGTGCCAGCAGCCCGGCGACAGGGAACCCCTACAATGAGCAGTTCTTC
>NA|many|TRBJ1-5|TRBV28
CASSPRWNQPQHF
TGTGCCAGCAGTCCCAGGTGGAATCAGCCCCAGCATTTT
>TRBD2|many|TRBJ2-1|TRBV20-1
CSARAGREGRDEQFF
TGCAGTGCTAGGGCCGGACGGGAGGGTCGGGATGAGCAGTTCTTC
>NA|few|TRBJ1-5|TRBV14
CASSQEGRDQPQHF
TGTGCCAGCAGCCAAGAAGGACGGGATCAGCCCCAGCATTTT
>NA|once|TRBJ2-3|TRBV7-9
CASDLRPTDTQYF
TGTGCCAGCGACCTGCGGCCCACAGATACGCAGTATTTT
>NA|many|TRBJ2-3|TRBV5-1
CASSLYAVDTQYF
TGCGCCAGCAGCTTGTATGCGGTAGATACGCAGTATTTT
>NA|many|TRBJ2-1|TRBV10-3
CAIDTGEGYNEQFF
TGTGCCATAGACACAGGGGAGGGCTACAATGAGCAGTTCTTC
>TRBD2|many|TRBJ2-1|TRBV9
CASSVGPLLAGGTEQFF
TGTGCCAGCAGCGTAGGTCCCCTTCTAGCGGGAGGCACTGAACAGTTCTTC
>NA|few|TRBJ2-6|TRBV11-1
CASSYRFFRGSGASVLTF
TGTGCCAGCAGCTACCGTTTTTTCAGAGGCTCTGGGGCCAGCGTCCTGACTTTC
>TRBD2|many|TRBJ2-5|TRBV12-3/TRBV12-4
CASSFGGRLRETQYF
TGTGCCAGCAGTTTCGGCGGGAGGTTAAGAGAGACCCAGTACTTC
>NA|few|TRBJ1-4|TRBV4-1
CASSQVLPNEKLFF
TGCGCCAGCAGCCAAGTGCTGCCTAATGAAAAACTGTTTTTT
>NA|many|TRBJ1-2|TRBV7-2
CASSLWAGTSYYGYTF
TGTGCCAGCAGCTTATGGGCCGGGACAAGCTACTATGGCTACACCTTC
>NA|many|TRBJ1-1|TRBV27
CASSLKFLDRRAEAFF
TGTGCCAGCAGTTTAAAATTCTTGGACAGAAGGGCTGAAGCTTTCTTT
>NA|many|TRBJ2-5|TRBV18
CASSAAGNPETQYF
TGTGCCAGCTCAGCTGCAGGGAACCCAGAGACCCAGTACTTC
>NA|many|TRBJ1-6|TRBV28
CASSLESPPALHF
TGTGCCAGCAGTTTGGAGTCCCCCCCGGCCCTCCACTTT
>NA|many|TRBJ2-3|TRBV5-1
CASSLAGEDYTDTQYF
TGTGCCAGCAGCTTGGCCGGGGAGGACTACACAGATACGCAGTATTTT
>TRBD1|many|TRBJ1-2|TRBV7-3
CASSPGQGLYGYTF
TGTGCCAGCAGCCCGGGACAGGGCCTCTATGGCTACACCTTC
>TRBD2|few|TRBJ2-5|TRBV5-1
CASSVGLAGGGRTQYF
TGCGCCAGCAGCGTGGGACTAGCGGGAGGCGGCAGGACCCAGTACTTC
>TRBD1|many|TRBJ2-5|TRBV20-1
CSAITGEETQYF
TGCAGTGCCATAACAGGGGAAGAGACCCAGTACTTC
>TRBD1|many|TRBJ2-1|TRBV20-1
CSACPDRVSFGEQFF
TGCAGTGCTTGCCCAGACAGGGTTTCTTTTGGTGAGCAGTTCTTC
>NA|many|TRBJ1-5|TRBV28
CASSFGHTMSNQPQHF
TGTGCCAGCAGTTTCGGTCACACCATGAGCAATCAGCCCCAGCATTTT